The present T cell receptor (beta chain) was sequenced within a study of shared clonotypes between healthy human individuals. Study-level findings and limits: The study found roughly 5% of naive CD4 clonotypes shared across a handful of donors. Naive subsets usually exceeded memory subsets in estimated richness. The authors expected sequencing depth to affect clonotype sharing among donors.

The V and J ends lost 4 bases and 4 bases, in that order; junction bases with no gene match: 3. This CDR3 is built from 14 residues. Germline V gives CDR1 LNHDA, CDR2 SQIVND (reference sequence). Sequencing was performed with immunoSEQ multiplex PCR; in TCRdb, only in-frame clones are kept and a portion is missing. The sample includes roughly 2.1 million clones, around 93% of them seen just once. It was CD45RO-negative cells, positively selected for CCR7, that made up naive CD8 cells, with terminally differentiated effector memory CD45RA+ cells excluded. About this clone: Its target is unknown. Other DNA sequences within the sample encode an identical CDR3.

Sequencing input: naive CD8+ T cells from PBMCs. This clonotype was obtained from a man between 18 and 29 years old in good health. Some clones in this sample may be carry-over from other donors' samples. The rearrangement uses TRBV19 and TRBJ2-7; 11 bases are a match to TRBD2. CDR3: CASSTRTSGYEQYF. CDR3 coding DNA: TGTGCCAGTAGTACCCGGACTAGCGGGTACGAGCAGTACTTC.